The T cell receptor beta chain under discussion was sequenced for a study of graft-versus-host responses after intestinal transplantation. Study as a whole: In this cohort, recipients had multivisceral, liver-intestinal, or isolated intestinal transplants. After anti-thymocyte globulin induction, recipients took tacrolimus and steroids for approximately three years.

The germline CDR1 and CDR2 sequences are SGHDN and FVKESK. Trimming left V 0 bases short and J 3 bases short, with 21 bases between. The CDR3 spans 19 residues. Notes on the study in general: Allografts from individuals with graft-donor T cell macrochimerism displayed high graft-versus-host to host-versus-graft clonal ratios. Recipient marrow harbored GvH clones, some of which surfaced first in ileum or blood.

Comments on this clone: Antigen specificity is unknown.

Profiled with immunoSEQ multiplex PCR; TCRdb holds only in-frame clones, not every one. The sample holds approximately 28,000 clones, about 92% seen once. Sequencing used PBMCs, obtained 66 days after intestinal transplant. This receptor was identified in a human patient who received an intestinal transplant, so some T cells may come from the graft donor. The rearrangement joins TRBV14 to TRBJ1-3; no clear D. The CDR3 DNA reads as TGTGCCAGCAGCCAAGACGGCTCCCAAAGGCTTTCTAGTGGAAACACCATATATTTT. Its translation: CASSQDGSQRLSSGNTIYF.